Ten or more counts support the clone carrying this TCR beta chain. The CDR3 sequence is 11 residues long. The germline V and J ends were trimmed by 5 bases and 9 bases, with 11 bases remaining between them. CDR1 and CDR2 from the germline V gene are SQVTM and ANQGSEA. This record comes from a study of human T cells and chemical hapten exposure. Study summary: Upper back patch tests used 0.01% DPC, scored after 6 days. Alopecia areata, totalis and universalis patients, mostly female, were included.

The sample's time point: patch test 1, 2 weeks after DPC sensitization. This sample's treatment: therapeutic diphenylcyclopropenone sensitization with weekly scalp DPC. Library preparation tagged each individual cDNA molecule with a unique molecular identifier. Original methodology: A per-sample median of about 94,000 TCRs was observed, with counts ranging from about 20,000 to 750,000. One entry per CDR3 protein, called by TCRdb with MiXCR from the RACE reads. V and J calls and clone size were set by TCRdb, not the authors. The sample comprises 75,000 to 95,000 distinct CDR3 sequences, 12% of which are singletons, and roughly 3.6% rests with the top ten.

This sample comprised whole blood, obtained in connection with sensitization to the hapten diphenylcyclopropenone (DPC). The rearrangement uses TRBV29-1 and TRBJ2-1, with D perhaps TRBD1 or TRBD2 (5 bases each). The TCR comes from a woman aged 60-75 years with alopecia areata. Some clones in this sample may be carry-over from other donors' samples. This CDR3 reads CSVNRGTEQFF. DNA for the CDR3: TGCAGCGTTAATCGGGGCACTGAGCAGTTCTTC.